A single TCR beta chain is shown here with its context. Its antigen target is currently unknown. Per-base quality was not reported, and no clone a single base away is much larger than it. The sample belongs to a study of shared clonotypes between healthy human individuals (dated by TCRdb to 2020 to 2022). Regarding the research as a whole: The cohort comprised a couple of women and a few men aged 18 to 49 years. Libraries were prepared and TCR repertoires were sequenced by different laboratories using diverse techniques, in order to increase sequencing depth and limit assay-specific biases. Leukapheresis yielded between about 0.94 and 8.9 billion PBMCs per donor. For each donor, CD4 naive and CD4 memory were each run on three plates, CD8 naive on two plates, and CD8 memory on one plate. To estimate repertoire size and how much clonotype sharing occurs between individuals, the study deeply sequenced the blood TCR repertoires of five or six healthy adults. On the study overall, not on this receptor specifically: Clonotypes shared by all four sorted-subset donors showed higher generation probabilities than non-shared clonotypes. Across a handful of donors, around 5% of naive CD4, approximately 4% of naive CD8, 2.3% of memory CD4, and under 0.45% of memory CD8 clonotypes were shared. Based on pairwise subsampling, the degree of clonotype sharing among donors was expected to be affected by sequencing depth. Estimated clonotype richness was generally larger for naive than for memory subsets. Because the study included a small number of donors, the genetic and exposure-history diversity represented was limited. Even with the large sequencing depth, rarefaction of the sorted-subset datasets indicated that sequencing was incomplete. Sampling was restricted to blood, and TCR repertoires in tissue are likely to differ from TCR repertoires in blood.

Using the deep immunoSEQ assay, TCR CDR3 regions were amplified from genomic DNA by multiplex PCR. Extracted genomic DNA from each cell subset was distributed evenly across all wells of several immunoSEQ 96-well plates, and each plate was treated as a replicate. For sorted subsets, roughly 200 ng of genomic DNA, equivalent to 25,000 to 30,000 T cell genomes, went into each replicate PCR. Purified libraries were quantified with a Qubit 3.0 fluorometer, sized on a Bioanalyzer 2100, and re-quantified with the KAPA Library Quantification kit. A separate single-read 150-cycle Illumina NextSeq 550 flow cell was used to sequence each immunoSEQ 96-well plate. From the authors' description of their analysis: Because only junctional sequences without quality scores were contained in the immunoSEQ output, filtering matching that applied to full-length reads could not be performed. To assign V/J genes and CDR3, sequences were annotated against IMGT germline references using PyIR, a Python wrapper for IgBLAST v1.9. Reads were filtered out if the reads had weak V/J assignments (E-value above 1e-6), no CDR3, stop codons, out-of-frame junctions, or ambiguous translated residues. V3J clonotypes were defined as sequences sharing the same inferred V gene, J gene, and CDR3 amino acid sequence. Percentage overlap between repertoires was calculated by dividing the number of shared unique clonotypes by the size of the smaller repertoire. Richness of each repertoire was evaluated using RTK rarefaction, the Chao1 estimator, and Recon v2.1 estimates of unobserved clonotypes. Generation probabilities for all TCRbeta clonotypes obtained by the gDNA method from several donors were computed using OLGA. Here the immuneACCESS table is served through TCRdb, limited to in-frame sequences with V and J called. Missing clones are a known gap in these copies; in checked studies unresolved V genes cover under half, and the rest lacks a known reason. From that table come the V and J calls and clone size; the DNA was used to work out D and trimming. This sample holds about 2.4 million clones; 85% to 95% were observed only once. The ten most abundant clones make up around 0.14% of the sample.

Measured from the cysteine to the phenylalanine, the CDR3 is 16 residues long. The kept DNA is CDR3 alone, 48 bases in frame from the first base. Sequences WNHNN (CDR1) and SYGVQD (CDR2) are obtained from the germline V gene (reference sequence). Ends trimmed: V by 8 bases, J by 0 bases; bases unmatched to a gene: 9. The donors were healthy, HIV-negative adults who had no recently reported acute infections or vaccinations. Only Caucasian adults living in Nashville, Tennessee, USA were represented among the donors. CD4+ T cells were enriched by magnetic negative selection, after which naive cells were positively selected on CD45RA and the negative fraction was taken as the memory subset. Blood was collected by leukapheresis, and PBMCs were isolated by Ficoll-Histopaque density gradient centrifugation and then cryopreserved in liquid nitrogen vapor phase. Analytical flow cytometry was used to check the purity and quantity of every magnetically sorted T cell population. Genomic DNA was isolated from every sorted fraction and measured by UV absorbance on a Nanodrop 2000c.

The origin of this receptor is a man aged 18 to 30 in good health. The chain couples TRBV10-1 to TRBJ2-4; 8 bases in between match TRBD2. Source material: naive CD4+ T cells sorted from blood. The sample's cell subset or site, from its label and the paper: CD45RA+ positively selected. This receptor carries the CDR3 CASSSGAGGAKNIQYF. The DNA is TGCGCCAGCTCCTCAGGGGCGGGGGGAGCCAAAAACATTCAGTACTTC.